This T cell receptor beta chain was observed in a study of blood T cell repertoires in COVID-19. The overall study: Specimens from acute and convalescent COVID-19 originated in the United States, Italy and Spain.

V lost 3 bases and J 4 bases, leaving 5 bases between the germline ends. Germline-derived CDR1 and CDR2 are SGHNT and YYREEE (reference sequence). The CDR3 runs 12 residues. Data came from immunoSEQ multiplex PCR; TCRdb stores just in-frame clones and leaves some out. The table lists about 300,000 clones, more than 80% of them singletons. The sample taken for sequencing was peripheral blood. V is TRBV5-4 and J is TRBJ2-1; D unclear. The source of this sequence is a woman aged 45-65 years with COVID-19, enrolled during active disease. Here the CDR3 DNA reads TGTGCCAGCAGCTCCAAATACAATGAGCAGTTCTTC. Translated: CASSSKYNEQFF.